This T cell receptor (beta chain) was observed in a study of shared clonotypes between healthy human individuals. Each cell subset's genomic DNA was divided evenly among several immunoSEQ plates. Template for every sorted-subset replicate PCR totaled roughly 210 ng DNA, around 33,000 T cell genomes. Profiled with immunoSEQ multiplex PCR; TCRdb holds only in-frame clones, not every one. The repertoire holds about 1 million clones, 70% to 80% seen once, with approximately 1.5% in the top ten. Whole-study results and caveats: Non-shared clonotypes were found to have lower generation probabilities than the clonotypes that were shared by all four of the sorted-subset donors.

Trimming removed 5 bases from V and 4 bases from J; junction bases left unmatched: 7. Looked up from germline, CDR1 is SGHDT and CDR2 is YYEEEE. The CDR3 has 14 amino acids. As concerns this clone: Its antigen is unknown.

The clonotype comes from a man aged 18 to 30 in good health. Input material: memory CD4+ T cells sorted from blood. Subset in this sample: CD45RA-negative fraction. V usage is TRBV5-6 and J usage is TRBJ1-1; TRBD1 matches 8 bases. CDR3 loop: CASSRQGLGTEAFF. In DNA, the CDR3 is TGTGCCAGCAGTCGACAGGGGTTAGGCACTGAAGCTTTCTTT. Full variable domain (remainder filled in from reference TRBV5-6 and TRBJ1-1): DAGVTQSPTHLIKTRGQQVTLRCSPKSGHDTVSWYQQALGQGPQFIFQYYEEEERQRGNFPDRFSGHQFPNYSSELNVNALLLGDSALYLCASSRQGLGTEAFFGQGTRLTVV.